This record concerns one TCR beta chain sequence. Its antigen is undetermined. The data were produced by immunoSEQ multiplex PCR, yet TCRdb's version contains in-frame clones alone and is incomplete. The sample has 600,000 to 750,000 clones; 72% are singletons. The data derive from a study of shared clonotypes between healthy human individuals. Study in general: The donor group consisted of a couple of women and a few men, aged 18 to 49.

Overall study findings and caveats: The study generally estimated greater richness for naive than memory subsets.

The J segment lost 10 bases and the V segment lost 0 bases, leaving 3 bases of the junction unmatched. The germline CDR1 and CDR2 sequences are SGHDT and YYEEEE. The CDR3 consists of 13 residues. The clonotype originates from a woman in her 30s in good health. Sample: memory CD4+ T cells sorted from blood. Specified subset: CD45RA-negative fraction. This chain connects TRBV5-6 to TRBJ2-1, with 8 nucleotides matching TRBD2. Here the CDR3 reads CASSLAGGQEQFF. CDR3 DNA: TGTGCCAGCAGCTTGGCGGGAGGGCAAGAGCAGTTCTTC. The full variable domain, in which reference TRBV5-6 and TRBJ2-1 provide the parts outside the CDR3, is DAGVTQSPTHLIKTRGQQVTLRCSPKSGHDTVSWYQQALGQGPQFIFQYYEEEERQRGNFPDRFSGHQFPNYSSELNVNALLLGDSALYLCASSLAGGQEQFFGPGTRLTVL.